This passage covers 32 T cell receptor beta chains from one sample sequenced in a study of blood T cell repertoires in COVID-19. Repertoires were generated with immunoSEQ multiplex PCR, while TCRdb's copy carries only in-frame clones and drops some. The table lists approximately 230,000 clones, approximately 79% of them singletons. Sequenced input: peripheral blood. Receptor source: a woman at least 80 years old with active or convalescent COVID-19.

This clone was observed a single time. The chain joins TRBV5-1 to TRBJ1-5, with no clear D. V was clipped by 0 bases and J by 2 bases, with 9 bases between them. The CDR3 loop spans 15 amino acids. CDR1 SGHRS and CDR2 YFSETQ come from the germline V gene. CDR3 region: CASSLGASGNQPQHF. CDR3 sequence (DNA): TGCGCCAGCAGCTTGGGAGCGTCTGGCAATCAGCCCCAGCATTTT.

The chain is built from TRBV10-3 and TRBJ1-2; 9 positions match TRBD1. This CDR3 has 15 amino acids. Germline V gene sequence: CDR1 ENHRY, CDR2 SYGVKD. V trimming: 0 bases; J trimming: 4 bases; junction bases outside the gene matches: 3. CDR3 nucleotides: TGTGCCATCAGTGAGTCGGGGACAGGGCGCTATGGCTACACCTTC. The encoded protein is CAISESGTGRYGYTF.

This clone showed up just a few times. V and J are TRBV28 and TRBJ1-1; D possibly corresponds to TRBD1 (5 bases). The CDR3 extends over 12 amino acids. Between the trimmed V and J ends, which lost 6 bases and 4 bases, there was a span of 9 bases. Germline-derived CDR1 and CDR2 are MDHEN and SYDVKM. The CDR3 here is CASRTDITEAFF. The CDR3 nucleotides read TGTGCCAGCAGGACGGACATCACTGAAGCTTTCTTT.

J is TRBJ1-3 and V is TRBV30; tentative D call: TRBD1 (6 bases). CDR1 is GTSNPN, CDR2 SVGIG, per germline (reference sequence). This CDR3 is 13 amino acids long. V was shortened by 2 bases and J by 4 bases, with 9 bases between the two germline ends. The DNA for the CDR3 is TGTGCCTGGAGTACAGGGTTCGGAAACACCATATATTTT. Residues: CAWSTGFGNTIYF.

Details on this clone: The same CDR3 also results from other DNA sequences found in this sample. The chain carries TRBV7-2 and TRBJ1-1, with a tentative D call TRBD1 (6 bases). Germline V gives CDR1 SGHTA, CDR2 FQGNSA. The CDR3 has 13 amino acids. With 4 bases removed from V and 3 bases from J, the gap between germline ends came to 9 bases. The CDR3 DNA follows: TGTGCCAGCAGCTCACAGGGTTACACTGAAGCTTTCTTT. Protein sequence: CASSSQGYTEAFF.

The rearrangement links TRBV27 to TRBJ2-2; weak D call: TRBD2 (7 bases). Per germline, CDR1 MNHEY and CDR2 SMNVEV (reference sequence). Trimming took 2 bases from V and 3 from J, leaving 13 bases between them. The CDR3 is 16 amino acids. As DNA, the CDR3 is TGTGCCAGCAGTTTAGAGGGGGGGCGGTACACCGGGGAGCTGTTTTTT. The encoded protein is CASSLEGGRYTGELFF.

This sequence joins TRBV3-1 (or the pseudogene TRBV3-2) and TRBJ2-1; 8 bases line up with TRBD2. V dropped 3 bases and J dropped 12; count of bases not matched to a gene: 4. The CDR3 covers 12 residues. Germline CDR1 and CDR2: LGHDT and YNNKEL (reference sequence). CDR3 loop: CASSHLAGWQFF. The CDR3 DNA reads TGTGCCAGCAGCCACTTAGCGGGGTGGCAGTTCTTC.

Regarding this clone: This sample includes further DNA sequences coding for the same CDR3. The rearrangement uses TRBV9 and TRBJ2-1; D not certain. Germline lookup yields CDR1 SGDLS and CDR2 YYNGEE. The CDR3 is 16 residues long. Trimming took off 0 bases at V and 0 bases at J, with 10 bases between the two ends. The CDR3 coding sequence is TGTGCCAGCAGCGTAGCCGGAGCGAGCTCCTACAATGAGCAGTTCTTC. Protein product: CASSVAGASSYNEQFF.

This chain connects TRBV7-2 to TRBJ2-3, with D possibly TRBD1 on 6 matching bases. This CDR3 is 14 amino acids long. The germline V gene has CDR1 SGHTA and CDR2 FQGNSA. Trimming cost V 6 bases and J 4 bases, with 14 bases left between them. CDR3 sequence reads: CASSPQGSPDTQYF. In DNA form, the CDR3 reads TGTGCCAGCAGTCCCCAGGGGAGCCCAGATACGCAGTATTTT. Full variable domain (rest looked up from reference TRBV7-2 and TRBJ2-3): GAGVSQSPSNKVTEKGKDVELRCDPISGHTALYWYRQSLGQGLEFLIYFQGNSAPDKSGLPSDRFSAERTGGSVSTLTIQRTQQEDSAVYLCASSPQGSPDTQYFGPGTRLTVL.

This sequence joins TRBV18 and TRBJ1-6, with D perhaps TRBD1 (6 bases). V gave up 3 bases and J gave up 0 bases, with 9 bases separating them. Germline-derived CDR1 and CDR2 are KGHSH and LQKENI. This CDR3 is 16 amino acids long. CDR3 amino acids: CASSPTGSSYNSPLHF. The CDR3 DNA reads as TGTGCCAGCTCACCTACAGGGAGCTCCTATAATTCACCCCTCCACTTT.

The rearrangement uses TRBV28 and TRBJ2-7; no reliable D call. CDR3 length: 14 amino acids. The germline V gene has CDR1 MDHEN and CDR2 SYDVKM. The V end was cut by 3 bases, the J end by 0 bases, with 9 bases between. CDR3 in DNA: TGTGCCAGCAGTTTTGGCAGGTACTCCTACGAGCAGTACTTC. This codes for CASSFGRYSYEQYF.

The chain has TRBV11-2 and TRBJ2-7, with 8 bases fitting TRBD1. Germline-derived CDR1 and CDR2 are SGHAT and FQNNGV. This CDR3 spans 14 amino acids. V gave up 3 bases and J gave up 2 bases; unmatched junction bases: 3. DNA of the CDR3: TGTGCCAGCAGCTTCCGGACAGGGACCTACGAGCAGTACTTC. Residues: CASSFRTGTYEQYF. Full variable domain (missing parts from reference TRBV11-2 and TRBJ2-7): EAGVAQSPRYKIIEKRQSVAFWCNPISGHATLYWYQQILGQGPKLLIQFQNNGVVDDSQLPKDRFSAERLKGVDSTLKIQPAKLEDSAVYLCASSFRTGTYEQYFGPGTRLTVT.

This chain connects TRBV11-2 to TRBJ2-7; 9 bases fit TRBD2. Germline V gene lookup returns CDR1 SGHAT and CDR2 FQNNGV. Germline trimming cut 2 bases from V and 5 bases from J; bases unmatched to any gene: 7. This CDR3 region has 15 residues. The CDR3 is CASSLSAGGWDEQYF. The CDR3 region has the DNA TGTGCCAGCAGCTTATCAGCGGGGGGTTGGGACGAGCAGTACTTC.

The chain has TRBV5-6 and TRBJ2-3; 12 bases agree with TRBD2. This CDR3 region has 17 residues. Germline V gene data show CDR1 as SGHDT and CDR2 as YYEEEE. V trimming: 4 bases; J trimming: 2 bases; junction bases outside the gene matches: 8. CDR3 sequence reads: CASSILLAGGSTDTQYF. In DNA form, the CDR3 reads TGTGCCAGCAGCATCCTACTAGCGGGGGGCTCCACAGATACGCAGTATTTT.

This CDR3 reads CASSRQFNTEAFF. DNA for the CDR3: TGTGCCAGCTCGAGACAGTTTAACACTGAAGCTTTCTTT. The chain uses TRBV6-4 and TRBJ1-1; D is possibly TRBD1 (5 bases). CDR1 MRHNA and CDR2 SNTAGT come from the germline V gene. The CDR3 runs 13 residues. Trimming removed 8 bases from V and 2 bases from J, with 12 bases in between.

This clone was observed a single time. This sequence joins TRBV6-2 or TRBV6-3 and TRBJ1-2, with 7 bases fitting TRBD1. The J segment lost 0 bases and the V segment lost 4 bases, leaving 5 bases of the junction unmatched. The CDR3 runs 15 residues. CDR1 is MNHEY, CDR2 SVGEGT, per germline. Here the CDR3 DNA reads TGTGCCAGCAGTTGGGGGACAGCTACTAACTATGGCTACACCTTC. Amino acids: CASSWGTATNYGYTF.

The chain is built from TRBV2 and TRBJ2-1, with 12 bases that match TRBD2. The length of the CDR3 is 16 residues. Germline loops: CDR1 SNHLY, CDR2 FYNNEI. J gave up 9 bases and V 6 bases, and 12 bases lay outside the gene matches. CDR3 in DNA: TGTGCCAGCAGCGATCGACTAGCGGGAGTGGTCCGTGAGCAGTTCTTC. Protein: CASSDRLAGVVREQFF. Full variable domain (remainder filled in from reference TRBV2 and TRBJ2-1): EPEVTQTPSHQVTQMGQEVILRCVPISNHLYFYWYRQILGQKVEFLVSFYNNEISEKSEIFDDQFSVERPDGSNFTLKIRSTKLEDSAMYFCASSDRLAGVVREQFFGPGTRLTVL.

This chain uses TRBV5-1 with TRBJ1-4; 10 nucleotides align to TRBD1. Germline lookup yields CDR1 SGHRS and CDR2 YFSETQ. This CDR3 contains 17 residues. The trim removed 3 bases at V and 12 bases at J, leaving 17 bases unmatched. The chain's CDR3 is CASSSRPGQGSIMELFF. The CDR3 DNA is TGCGCCAGCAGCTCCCGCCCGGGACAGGGGAGTATAATGGAACTGTTTTTT.

This chain uses TRBV7-8 with TRBJ2-2; 7 bases line up with TRBD1. V lost 0 bases to trimming and J lost 4 bases; unmatched junction nucleotides: 5. Germline-derived CDR1 and CDR2 are SGHVS and FQNEAQ. CDR3 length equals 16 residues. CDR3 bases: TGTGCCAGCAGCTTAGCTCCAGGGGGTATCACCGGGGAGCTGTTTTTT. As protein: CASSLAPGGITGELFF. The full variable domain, in which reference TRBV7-8 and TRBJ2-2 provide the parts outside the CDR3, is GAGVSQSPRYKVAKRGQDVALRCDPISGHVSLFWYQQALGQGPEFLTYFQNEAQLDKSGLPSDRFFAERPEGSVSTLKIQRTQQEDSAVYLCASSLAPGGITGELFFGEGSRLTVL.

The rearrangement joins TRBV28 to TRBJ1-5, with D unclear. The CDR3 is 14 amino acids. Germline lookup yields CDR1 MDHEN and CDR2 SYDVKM. V dropped 1 base and J dropped 3 bases, with 7 bases sitting between them. CDR3 amino acids: CASSLSGYNQPQHF. CDR3 DNA: TGTGCCAGCAGTTTATCAGGATACAATCAGCCCCAGCATTTT.

This rearrangement joins TRBV21-1 to TRBJ1-5; the D segment call TRBD1 is taken from the table without a DNA check. TRBV21-1 is labeled a pseudogene. This CDR3 comprises 13 residues. The CDR3: CASLQGTDQPQHF. CDR3 DNA sequence: TGTGCCAGTTTACAGGGAACCGATCAGCCCCAGCATTTT.

V is TRBV30 and J is TRBJ2-5; TRBD1 matches 10 bases. CDR1 is GTSNPN and CDR2 is SVGIG in the germline V gene (reference sequence). Unmatched junction bases numbered 7, after V lost 5 bases and J lost 7 bases. This CDR3 is 13 amino acids long. The CDR3 DNA reads as TGTGCCTGGGACAGGGGGCTTTCGGGGACCCAGTACTTC. Protein sequence: CAWDRGLSGTQYF.

This clone occurred a few times. V usage is TRBV6-5 and J usage is TRBJ1-1, with 9 bases matching TRBD1. There are 14 residues in the CDR3. Germline-derived CDR1 and CDR2 are MNHEY and SVGAGI. The junction had 4 bases not matched to a gene; V was cut back by 5 bases and J by 3 bases. The CDR3 region has the DNA TGTGCCAGCAGTCCGGACAGGGGTGACACTGAAGCTTTCTTT. It is translated as CASSPDRGDTEAFF.

The chain has TRBV29-1 and TRBJ1-2; TRBD1 aligns across 9 bases. Trimming removed 4 bases from V and 1 base from J; junction bases left unmatched: 4. CDR1 SQVTM and CDR2 ANQGSEA come from the germline V gene. The CDR3 runs 14 residues. The CDR3 sequence: CSVGGQGNNYGYTF. The CDR3 nucleotides are TGCAGCGTTGGAGGACAGGGGAATAACTATGGCTACACCTTC.

V gene TRBV28 combines with J gene TRBJ1-4; D is uncertain. V lost 6 bases, J lost 1 base, and 12 bases lay in between. The CDR3 extends over 15 amino acids. The germline V gene has CDR1 MDHEN and CDR2 SYDVKM. CDR3 coding DNA: TGTGCCAGCAGCCCCCCGGCGGGAACTAATGAAAAACTGTTTTTT. As protein: CASSPPAGTNEKLFF.

The sample holds one count of this clone. This chain connects TRBV29-1 to TRBJ1-4; tentative D call: TRBD1 (5 bases). This CDR3 has 13 residues. Between the trimmed V and J ends, which lost 4 bases and 7 bases, there was a span of 13 bases. Germline loops: CDR1 SQVTM, CDR2 ANQGSEA. The CDR3 nucleotides read TGCAGCGTTGGGGAGGGGTTGGGTGAAAAACTGTTTTTT. Translation gives CSVGEGLGEKLFF. The full variable domain, its missing parts supplied by reference TRBV29-1 and TRBJ1-4, is SAVISQKPSRDICQRGTSLTIQCQVDSQVTMMFWYRQQPGQSLTLIATANQGSEATYESGFVIDKFPISRPNLTFSTLTVSNMSPEDSSIYLCSVGEGLGEKLFFGSGTQLSVL.

V gene TRBV5-4 combines with J gene TRBJ1-6; 7 bases align to TRBD1. The V and J ends lost 0 bases and 6 bases, in that order; junction bases with no gene match: 6. Germline assignment: CDR1 SGHNT and CDR2 YYREEE (reference sequence). This CDR3 contains 16 residues. The CDR3 region is CASSLGTGTANSPLHF. The CDR3 DNA sequence: TGTGCCAGCAGCTTGGGAACCGGGACAGCTAATTCACCCCTCCACTTT. Supplemented by reference TRBV5-4 and TRBJ1-6, the full variable domain reads ETGVTQSPTHLIKTRGQQVTLRCSSQSGHNTVSWYQQALGQGPQFIFQYYREEENGRGNFPPRFSGLQFPNYSSELNVNALELDDSALYLCASSLGTGTANSPLHFGNGTRLTVT.

The chain couples TRBV3-1 (or the pseudogene TRBV3-2) to TRBJ1-3, with 7 bases fitting TRBD1. Germline V CDR1 and CDR2: LGHDT, YNNKEL (reference sequence). This CDR3 has 16 residues. J lost 1 base, V lost 6 bases, and 9 bases had no gene match. The CDR3 bases are TGTGCCAGCAGGCCGACAGGGAGATTTTCTGGAAACACCATATATTTT. Translating it yields CASRPTGRFSGNTIYF.

This chain connects TRBV5-4 to TRBJ2-3, with a weak D call TRBD2 (6 bases). Germline loops: CDR1 SGHNT, CDR2 YYREEE (reference sequence). Trimming left V 4 bases short and J 0 bases short, with 15 bases between. The CDR3 covers 16 residues. Here the CDR3 reads CASSVMGLHSTDTQYF. For the CDR3, the DNA is TGTGCCAGCAGCGTAATGGGACTCCACAGCACAGATACGCAGTATTTT.

DNA for the CDR3: TGCGCCAGCAGCTTTAACGGGGAGTCCTATAATTCACCCCTCCACTTT. It is translated as CASSFNGESYNSPLHF. The chain carries TRBV5-1 and TRBJ1-6; D call uncertain. Deletions cut 2 bases from V and 1 base from J, with 10 bases between. The CDR3 length is 16 residues. Germline V lookup: CDR1 SGHRS, CDR2 YFSETQ.

The chain combines TRBV5-1 with TRBJ2-5; possible D gene TRBD1, 5 bases. Germline assignment: CDR1 SGHRS and CDR2 YFSETQ. Trimming cost V 0 bases and J 5 bases, with 8 bases left between them. The CDR3 is 13 residues long. CDR3 residues: CASSLAGRETQYF. The CDR3 nucleotides read TGCGCCAGCAGCTTGGCAGGGCGGGAGACCCAGTACTTC.

This rearrangement joins TRBV6-5 to TRBJ1-1; weak D call: TRBD1 (5 bases). Germline CDR1 and CDR2: MNHEY and SVGAGI. V lost 4 bases and J lost 1, with 10 bases in between. This CDR3 is 14 amino acids long. The CDR3: CASSSQDTNTEAFF. DNA for the CDR3: TGTGCCAGCAGTTCCCAGGACACGAACACTGAAGCTTTCTTT.